The TCR beta chain under discussion was sequenced for a study of blood T cell repertoires in COVID-19. Study-level background: Sites across the United States, Italy and Spain contributed samples from acute and convalescent COVID-19. Nucleic acid was either cDNA or gDNA, and it came from T cells, B-cell-depleted T cells, or PBMCs.

Assay used: immunoSEQ multiplex PCR; TCRdb lists only in-frame clones, some missing. This sample has some 200,000 clones; 80% to 85% occur once, and the top ten carry around 3.1%. V shed 0 bases and J shed 0 bases, with 18 bases lying between them. CDR1 is WSHSY, CDR2 SAAADI, per germline. The CDR3 extends over 19 amino acids. This receptor was obtained from a woman younger than 45 who had recovered from COVID-19. What was sequenced was peripheral blood. The chain links TRBV10-2 to TRBJ1-5; TRBD1 might be the D (5 bases). CDR3 bases: TGCGCCAGCAGTGAGTCGGAGACTGACAGCTATTATAGCAATCAGCCCCAGCATTTT. This codes for CASSESETDSYYSNQPQHF.